These 28 T cell receptor beta chains were all obtained from the same sample, sequenced in a study of blood T cells in healthy people across ages. A second PCR, run for roughly 7 to 11 cycles, used a sample-barcoded 5' primer plus a J-beta primer mix. From the 5' RACE reads, TCRdb called clonotypes with MiXCR, one entry per CDR3 protein. The data contain some 890,000 distinct CDR3 sequences, about 28% of them singletons. The data also belong to a second study, concerning T cells of mothers and their children.

What was sequenced was blood. The receptors originated from a woman between 40 and 55 years old in good health.

This clonotype was recorded a few times. Given a much more abundant clone one base away, this may be a read error. This rearrangement joins TRBV6-6 to TRBJ1-5; 8 bases line up with TRBD1. V lost 0 bases, J lost 2 bases, and 3 bases stayed unmatched. Germline V gene data show CDR1 as MNHNY and CDR2 as SVGAGI (reference sequence). This CDR3 comprises 16 residues. The CDR3 region is CASSYSPTGGNQPQHF. The CDR3 DNA reads TGTGCCAGCAGTTACTCCCCGACAGGGGGCAATCAGCCCCAGCATTTT.

This chain connects TRBV7-2 to TRBJ1-1; D is perhaps TRBD1 (6 bases). The V gene lost 4 bases and the J gene lost 0 bases, with 15 bases spanning the gap. The CDR3 length is 16 residues. CDR1 is SGHTA, CDR2 FQGNSA, per germline. The CDR3 sequence is CASSSTGKFMNTEAFF. DNA of the CDR3: TGTGCCAGCAGCTCCACAGGGAAATTTATGAACACTGAAGCTTTCTTT.

This clonotype has more than one count but fewer than ten. The V gene is TRBV27, the J gene TRBJ2-1; D remains unclear. The CDR3 runs 14 residues. The germline gives CDR1 MNHEY, CDR2 SMNVEV (reference sequence). V gave up 2 bases and J gave up 4 bases, with 9 bases separating them. In nucleotides, the CDR3 is TGTGCCAGCAGTTTACTCGGACCATACAATGAGCAGTTCTTC. Translation: CASSLLGPYNEQFF.

This clonotype was recorded a few times. The chain has TRBV9 and TRBJ2-2; D is possibly TRBD1 (6 bases). CDR3 length: 14 residues. V lost 6 bases, J lost 3 bases, and 12 bases lay in between. Germline CDR1 is SGDLS and CDR2 is YYNGEE. CDR3 loop: CASNARGDTGELFF. As DNA, the CDR3 is TGTGCCAGCAACGCCAGGGGAGACACCGGGGAGCTGTTTTTT.

Regarding this clonotype: At one of its ends the junction is not consistent with the germline gene, which may arise from a read error. The chain is built from TRBV3-1 and TRBJ2-1, with 12 bases identical to TRBD2. The germline V gene encodes CDR1 LGHDT and CDR2 YNNKEL (reference sequence). CDR3 length: 15 residues. CDR3 residues: CAGSRRLAGDNEQFF. Here the CDR3 DNA reads TGTGCCGGCAGCCGCCGACTAGCGGGGGACAATGAGCAGTTCTTC.

A remark on this clonotype: Germline and junction disagree at one end, which may indicate a read error. The J gene is TRBJ2-4, the V gene TRBV24-1; unclear D gene. Germline V gene data show CDR1 as KGHDR and CDR2 as SFDVKD. The length of the CDR3 is 15 residues. The CDR3 is CAASDSAAAKTIQYF. CDR3 DNA: TGTGCCGCCAGTGATTCTGCGGCCGCAAAAACCATTCAGTACTTC.

In this sample, this clonotype turned up many times. The chain joins TRBV5-1 to TRBJ2-7, with 9 bases fitting TRBD2. J lost 2 bases, V lost 4 bases, and 4 bases had no gene match. CDR1 is SGHRS and CDR2 is YFSETQ in the germline V gene. The CDR3 is 14 amino acids. CDR3 sequence (DNA): TGCGCCAGCAGCAGCGGGGGGTTCGCCTACGAGCAGTACTTC. Amino acids: CASSSGGFAYEQYF.

The table lists this clonotype with a few counts. The CDR3 spells CASSPGEGRGFEYTF. The CDR3 nucleotides are TGCGCCAGCAGCCCCGGGGAAGGCAGGGGTTTCGAGTACACCTTC. V is TRBV4-1 and J is TRBJ1-2; D is perhaps TRBD1 (6 bases). Germline assignment: CDR1 MGHRA and CDR2 YSYEKL. The CDR3 extends over 15 amino acids. The germline V and J ends were trimmed by 4 bases and 11 bases, with 23 bases remaining between them.

This clonotype was observed many times. The rearrangement links TRBV7-9 to TRBJ2-7; maybe TRBD1 (6 bases). CDR3 size: 16 residues. The V and J ends lost 0 bases and 7 bases respectively, with 19 bases between them. In germline, CDR1 is SEHNR, CDR2 FQNEAQ (reference sequence). The CDR3 loop reads CASSLAAGERLREQYF. The CDR3 DNA follows: TGTGCCAGCAGCTTAGCCGCAGGGGAGAGGTTGAGGGAGCAGTACTTC.

This clonotype was seen many times. The V and J genes are TRBV15 and TRBJ2-4; 9 bases line up with TRBD1. V dropped 1 base and J dropped 0; count of bases not matched to a gene: 4. The CDR3 is 17 amino acids. Germline CDR1 and CDR2: LNHNV and YYDKDF (reference sequence). CDR3 amino acids: CATSRADRGSAKNIQYF. The DNA for the CDR3 is TGTGCCACCAGCAGAGCGGACAGGGGCTCAGCCAAAAACATTCAGTACTTC.

On this clonotype itself: A much bigger clone sits one base away, suggesting this may be a read error. The chain employs TRBV12-3 or TRBV12-4 and TRBJ2-7, with D maybe TRBD1 (6 bases). V was clipped by 7 bases and J by 6 bases, with 22 bases between them. The CDR3 is 15 residues long. CDR3 in DNA: TGTGCCAGCAACCCTCTGACAGGATCTCTGGGCGAGCAGTACTTC. As protein: CASNPLTGSLGEQYF.

V gene TRBV2 combines with J gene TRBJ1-1; no reliable D call. Trimming removed 5 bases at V and 5 bases at J, with 6 bases between. The CDR3 sequence is 11 residues long. Germline lookup yields CDR1 SNHLY and CDR2 FYNNEI. The CDR3 reads CASSSRTEAFF. CDR3 coding DNA: TGTGCCAGCAGTTCCCGTACTGAAGCTTTCTTT.

This clonotype was seen repeatedly, ten times or more. The genes are TRBV5-1 and TRBJ2-1; weak D call: TRBD1 (6 bases). Germline V lookup: CDR1 SGHRS, CDR2 YFSETQ. The V end lost 0 bases, the J end lost 5 bases, and 9 bases lay between the germline ends. The CDR3 extends over 14 amino acids. For the CDR3, the DNA is TGCGCCAGCAGCTTGGCCGGGACAAACAATGAGCAGTTCTTC. As protein: CASSLAGTNNEQFF.

Of note for this clonotype: A much larger clone differs from this one at a single base, so this may be a read error. The CDR3 spells CASSPHWQEGLQETQYF. CDR3 coding DNA: TGCGCCAGCAGCCCCCATTGGCAAGAGGGATTACAAGAGACCCAGTACTTC. The chain has TRBV4-1 and TRBJ2-5; D possibly corresponds to TRBD2 (5 bases). Germline CDR1 MGHRA, CDR2 YSYEKL. The CDR3 extends over 17 amino acids. V was pared by 4 bases and J by 2 bases, with 20 bases between.

To note about this clonotype: Since the CDR3 does not end with the conserved phenylalanine or tryptophan, this likely comes from a read error. V usage is TRBV27 and J usage is TRBJ2-3, with 10 bases fitting TRBD2. CDR1 and CDR2 from the germline V gene are MNHEY and SMNVEV (reference sequence). V lost 5 bases to trimming and J lost 4 bases; unmatched junction nucleotides: 9. The CDR3 runs 16 residues. Here the CDR3 DNA reads TGTGCCAGCAGTGAAGGACTAGCGGTTTTCGCAGATACGCAGTATTTG. This encodes CASSEGLAVFADTQYL.

The chain has TRBV6-2 or TRBV6-3 and TRBJ2-3; 11 bases agree with TRBD2. This CDR3 comprises 17 residues. From germline, CDR1 is MNHEY and CDR2 SVGEGT. V lost 0 bases to trimming and J lost 2 bases; unmatched junction nucleotides: 4. CDR3 in amino acids: CASSYSPSGGLTDTQYF. For the CDR3, the DNA is TGTGCCAGCAGTTACTCCCCTAGCGGGGGGCTCACAGATACGCAGTATTTT.

A note on this clonotype: A much larger clone differs by one base, so this may be a read error. This chain links TRBV6-6 with TRBJ1-5, with D perhaps TRBD1 (5 bases). CDR3 length equals 12 residues. Trimming shortened V by 7 bases and J by 5 bases, and 9 bases separated the two germline ends. Germline assignment: CDR1 MNHNY and CDR2 SVGAGI (reference sequence). The DNA of the CDR3 is TGTGCCAGCAAGGGAGGGGATCAGCCCCAGCATTTT. It translates to CASKGGDQPQHF.

This clonotype showed up many times. V and J are TRBV13 and TRBJ2-7; D is perhaps TRBD1 or TRBD2 (6 bases each). The germline V and J ends were trimmed by 0 bases and 5 bases, with 17 bases remaining between them. The CDR3 totals 16 residues. Germline CDR1 PRHDT, CDR2 FYEKMQ (reference sequence). CDR3 bases: TGTGCCAGCAGCTTAGGCCTGGGGGGACATCTCAACGAGCAGTACTTC. As protein: CASSLGLGGHLNEQYF.

This clonotype was seen a handful of times. The chain links TRBV2 to TRBJ1-5, with 8 bases matching TRBD1. V lost 3 bases and J lost 1; bases outside the gene matches: 2. Germline values: CDR1 SNHLY, CDR2 FYNNEI. This CDR3 is 15 amino acids long. CDR3 sequence reads: CASSDQGASNQPQHF. In DNA, the CDR3 is TGTGCCAGCAGTGATCAGGGGGCGAGCAATCAGCCCCAGCATTTT.

There are many counts of this clonotype. The J gene is TRBJ2-1, the V gene TRBV25-1, with a possible D match to TRBD2 (5 bases). The CDR3 is made up of 15 amino acids. Deletions cut 4 bases from V and 0 bases from J, with 10 bases between. Germline assignment: CDR1 MGHDK and CDR2 SYGVNS. The CDR3 coding sequence is TGTGCCAGCAGTGTTGTGGGGAGCTCCTACAATGAGCAGTTCTTC. Translated: CASSVVGSSYNEQFF. The complete variable domain, with remaining parts taken from reference TRBV25-1 and TRBJ2-1, reads EADIYQTPRYLVIGTGKKITLECSQTMGHDKMYWYQQDPGMELHLIHYSYGVNSTEKGDLSSESTVSRIRTEHFPLTLESARPSHTSQYLCASSVVGSSYNEQFFGPGTRLTVL.

Note on this clonotype: At one boundary the junction diverges from the germline segment, which might be a read error. The chain carries TRBV12-3 or TRBV12-4 and TRBJ2-1; D uncertain. The CDR3 runs 16 residues. The DNA for the CDR3 is TGTGCCAGCAGTTTGAGAATCGCTATCACCTACAATGAGCGGTTCTTC. Translation: CASSLRIAITYNERFF.

The rearrangement joins TRBV9 to TRBJ2-3, with D maybe TRBD1 (6 bases). Per the germline V gene, CDR1 is SGDLS and CDR2 is YYNGEE. Trimming removed 3 bases from V and 6 bases from J, with 14 bases in between. This CDR3 comprises 14 residues. CDR3 sequence: CASSGTVGGDTQYF. In DNA form, the CDR3 reads TGTGCCAGCAGCGGGACAGTCGGAGGCGATACGCAGTATTTT.

This clonotype has just a few counts. Germline is not matched at one junction end, which may reflect a read error. The genes are TRBV3-1 and TRBJ1-1, with 7 bases that match TRBD1. Looked up from germline, CDR1 is LGHDT and CDR2 is YNNKEL (reference sequence). The CDR3 is made up of 13 amino acids. CDR3 residues: CASSRGQIPEAFF. The CDR3 bases are TGCGCCAGCAGCCGGGGACAGATCCCTGAAGCTTTCTTT.

This chain connects TRBV5-1 to TRBJ1-2; D call uncertain. The germline gives CDR1 SGHRS, CDR2 YFSETQ. Trimming shortened V by 5 bases and J by 2 bases, and 16 bases separated the two germline ends. The CDR3 extends over 15 amino acids. The CDR3 is CASSLLSEGNYGYTF. CDR3 DNA: TGCGCCAGCAGTCTACTTTCAGAGGGCAACTATGGCTACACCTTC. Full variable domain (remainder filled in from reference TRBV5-1 and TRBJ1-2): KAGVTQTPRYLIKTRGQQVTLSCSPISGHRSVSWYQQTPGQGLQFLFEYFSETQRNKGNFPGRFSGRQFSNSRSEMNVSTLELGDSALYLCASSLLSEGNYGYTFGSGTRLTVV.

The rearrangement links TRBV6-2 or TRBV6-3 to TRBJ2-5, with a possible D match to TRBD2 (6 bases). Germline V gene data show CDR1 as MNHEY and CDR2 as SVGEGT. The CDR3 is made up of 14 amino acids. V dropped 2 bases and J dropped 7 bases, with 14 bases sitting between them. CDR3 in amino acids: CASSYRSGGVTQYF. CDR3 in DNA: TGTGCCAGCAGTTACCGTTCCGGGGGAGTGACCCAGTACTTC.

The chain links TRBV10-2 to TRBJ1-2; 9 nucleotides align to TRBD1. Germline V gene data show CDR1 as WSHSY and CDR2 as SAAADI. The CDR3 is made up of 15 amino acids. Trimming cost V 3 bases and J 6 bases; bases outside gene matches: 8. CDR3 residues: CASSEIRRTGDGYTF. In nucleotides, the CDR3 is TGCGCCAGCAGTGAAATCCGAAGGACAGGGGATGGCTACACCTTC.

The sample holds many counts of this clonotype. The chain links TRBV24-1 to TRBJ2-1; 7 nucleotides match TRBD1. The CDR3 length is 16 residues. V dropped 7 bases and J dropped 5; count of bases not matched to a gene: 13. Germline V gene sequence: CDR1 KGHDR, CDR2 SFDVKD. The CDR3 region has the DNA TGTGCCACCAGGAAGACAGGGTATGGTAGAGACAATGAGCAGTTCTTC. It yields the protein CATRKTGYGRDNEQFF.

This clonotype has at least ten counts. The chain carries TRBV20-1 and TRBJ1-6, with a weak D call TRBD1 (6 bases). Germline V gene sequence: CDR1 DFQATT, CDR2 SNEGSKA (reference sequence). V was cut by 5 bases and J by 3 bases, with 14 bases left in between. The CDR3 spans 15 residues. CDR3 in amino acids: CSAGSGVNYNSPLHF. CDR3 sequence (DNA): TGCAGTGCTGGGTCAGGGGTAAACTATAATTCACCCCTCCACTTT.